Listed below are T cell receptor beta chains from one sample, sequenced in a study of blood T cell repertoires in COVID-19. TCRdb keeps only in-frame clones here, not all; method: immunoSEQ multiplex PCR. The sample holds about 110,000 clones, 71% seen once. Sequenced material: peripheral blood. These receptors came from a human donor with acute or convalescent COVID-19. The donor label of this sample is uncertain. The CDR3 runs from the conserved cysteine through the conserved F or W.

V: TRBV6-5; J: TRBJ1-3; CDR3: CASRTDRGDGNTIYF
V: TRBV6-5; J: TRBJ1-2; CDR3: CASSYSARSGYTF
V: TRBV2; J: TRBJ1-3; CDR3: CASSRGNTIYF
V: TRBV6-1; J: TRBJ1-2; CDR3: CASSEVGDRYGYTF
V: TRBV7-6; J: TRBJ1-2; CDR3: CASSPLPAGQNYGYTF
V: TRBV6-1; J: TRBJ2-2; CDR3: CASSETRLTGELFF
V: TRBV6-5; J: TRBJ2-1; CDR3: CASSYSRGSYNEQFF
V: TRBV10-3; J: TRBJ2-1; CDR3: CAISLSGLNEQFF
V: TRBV6-2/TRBV6-3; J: TRBJ1-2; CDR3: CASSFLGRGRLGGYTF
V: TRBV5-4; J: TRBJ2-1; CDR3: CASSGRDRRVNEQFF
V: TRBV5-6; J: TRBJ1-6; CDR3: CASSLGAGGNSPLHF
V: TRBV29-1; J: TRBJ2-5; CDR3: CSVGAGQGETQYF
V: TRBV7-6; J: TRBJ2-1; CDR3: CASSLGADEQFF
V: TRBV28; J: TRBJ2-1; CDR3: CASTPTSGGSEQFF
V: TRBV28; J: TRBJ2-1; CDR3: CASSLYRVHEQFF
V: TRBV7-3; J: TRBJ2-4; CDR3: CASSPDSSLAKNIQYF
V: TRBV28; J: TRBJ2-1; CDR3: CASSRTRGDRKFF
V: TRBV6-5; J: TRBJ2-3; CDR3: CASTPHGGGTDTQYF
V: TRBV6-5; J: TRBJ2-1; CDR3: CASTRTSGRNEQFF
V: TRBV10-2; J: TRBJ1-6; CDR3: CASRERQGADSPLHF
V: TRBV28; J: TRBJ1-5; CDR3: CASSTGLVQPQHF
V: TRBV27; J: TRBJ2-3; CDR3: CASSSGRRATDTQYF
V: TRBV14; J: TRBJ2-1; CDR3: CASSHDRTYNEQFF
V: TRBV7-8; J: TRBJ1-2; CDR3: CASSSGQYGYTF
V: TRBV2; J: TRBJ2-1; CDR3: CASRAWTLKGDEQFF
V: TRBV28; J: TRBJ1-4; CDR3: CASSLGFPNEKLFF
V: TRBV15; J: TRBJ1-1; CDR3: CATSPLTRGEAFF
V: TRBV5-4; J: TRBJ2-2; CDR3: CASSLAGGTGELFF
V: TRBV2; J: TRBJ2-3; CDR3: CASLVQDTDTQYF
V: TRBV5-8; J: TRBJ1-2; CDR3: CASSRTGLGYTF
V: TRBV7-2; J: TRBJ1-1; CDR3: CASSSGSTEAFF
V: TRBV30; J: TRBJ1-2; CDR3: CARDGGGGYGYTF
V: TRBV4-1; J: TRBJ2-3; CDR3: CASSRTSGGAGDTQYF
V: TRBV5-4; J: TRBJ1-1; CDR3: CASSATWNTEAFF
V: TRBV11-3; J: TRBJ1-4; CDR3: CASSLDWWKGGLVYEKLFF
V: TRBV5-1; J: TRBJ1-3; CDR3: CASSRGTGSLGNTIYF
V: TRBV6-2/TRBV6-3; J: TRBJ1-1; CDR3: CASSYLTLRRTEAFF
V: TRBV7-8; J: TRBJ1-5; CDR3: CASSQEGAQHF
V: TRBV9; J: TRBJ1-6; CDR3: CASSGLGAALHF
V: TRBV10-2; J: TRBJ1-3; CDR3: CASSGQDMSGNTIYF
V: TRBV7-7; J: TRBJ2-1; CDR3: CASSRDRKNEQFF
V: TRBV6-1; J: TRBJ2-3; CDR3: CASSEYSGVTDTQYF
V: TRBV5-1; J: TRBJ2-3; CDR3: CASGQNTDTQYF